One and the same sample provided the 28 T cell receptor beta chains below, sequenced in a study of metastatic and nonmetastatic thyroid tumors (dated by TCRdb to about 2020). The method behind the library was PCR. For sequencing, an Illumina HiSeq 4000 was employed. TCRdb reworked the public reads: Q25 trimming with fastp, MiXCR clone assembly, productive beta chains retained. Recorded for this sample are over 25,000 clones; around a fifth of them occurred a single time. The biggest ten clones account for roughly 8% of the sample. None of the patients had been given any treatment before thyroid surgery. Sequencing was performed on blood. These receptors were collected from a female donor with papillary thyroid cancer or a benign thyroid nodule (not recorded which). Some clones in this sample may be carry-over from other donors' samples.

A note on this clone: A read error may be the cause here, since a much bigger clone is one base away. This sample includes further DNA sequences coding for the same CDR3. DNA for the CDR3: TGCGCCAGCAGCGTAGATGGGCAGCGGCAGTACTTC. It is translated as CASSVDGQRQYF. J is TRBJ2-7 and V is TRBV9; D is undetermined. The germline CDR1 and CDR2 sequences are SGDLS and YYNGEE. The CDR3 runs 12 residues.

This clone was counted ten times or more. The chain employs TRBV19 and TRBJ2-7, with D perhaps matching TRBD1 (5 bases). Germline assignment: CDR1 LNHDA and CDR2 SQIVND (reference sequence). The CDR3 is made up of 13 amino acids. The ends were cut back, 7 bases at V and 3 bases at J, with 13 bases in the middle. The CDR3 DNA reads TGTGCCAGTACCGACTGGCAGGGCTACGAGCAGTACTTC. The encoded protein is CASTDWQGYEQYF.

In its sample, this clone is medium-sized. The V gene is TRBV4-2, the J gene TRBJ1-5, with unresolved D. Germline V lookup: CDR1 LGHNA, CDR2 YNFKEQ. The V gene lost 3 bases and the J gene lost 1 base, with 22 bases spanning the gap. This CDR3 is 19 amino acids long. The CDR3 region is CASSQGEGSGSLSNQPQHF. DNA of the CDR3: TGTGCCAGCAGCCAGGGAGAAGGGTCAGGTAGTCTGAGCAATCAGCCCCAGCATTTT.

In this sample, this clone turned up a few times. CDR3 DNA: TGTGCCAGCAGATCATATAATTCACCCCTCCACTTT. This codes for CASRSYNSPLHF. The V and J genes are TRBV6-1 and TRBJ1-6, with no clear D. The CDR3 has 12 residues. Trimming pared 6 bases from V and 4 bases from J, leaving 4 bases between. Germline values: CDR1 MNHNS, CDR2 SASEGT.

The sample holds many counts of this clone. As DNA, the CDR3 is TGCGCCAGCAGCTTGGACGGACGCATGGGTTACAATGAGCAGTTCTTC. Its protein product is CASSLDGRMGYNEQFF. This chain connects TRBV5-1 to TRBJ2-1, with D hard to call. This CDR3 is 16 amino acids long. CDR1 and CDR2 from the germline V gene are SGHRS and YFSETQ. The V gene lost 0 bases and the J gene lost 4 bases, with 14 bases spanning the gap.

The rearrangement uses TRBV6-2 or TRBV6-3 and TRBJ2-3; D may be TRBD2 (6 bases). The V gene's germline CDR1 is MNHEY and CDR2 SVGEGT. The CDR3 is made up of 14 amino acids. V was trimmed by 2 bases and J by 3 bases, leaving 9 bases between them. The CDR3 here is CASSYEAGTDTQYF. CDR3 nucleotides: TGTGCCAGCAGTTACGAGGCGGGGACAGATACGCAGTATTTT.

The sample holds many counts of this clone. The chain couples TRBV5-1 to TRBJ2-7; a possible D gene is TRBD1 (5 bases). CDR3 length: 13 amino acids. Trimming pared 6 bases from V and 1 base from J, leaving 11 bases between. From germline, CDR1 is SGHRS and CDR2 YFSETQ. The CDR3 DNA follows: TGCGCCAGCAAAGAGACAGAATCCTACGAGCAGTACTTC. Amino acids: CASKETESYEQYF. Together with reference TRBV5-1 and TRBJ2-7, the CDR3 gives the full variable domain: KAGVTQTPRYLIKTRGQQVTLSCSPISGHRSVSWYQQTPGQGLQFLFEYFSETQRNKGNFPGRFSGRQFSNSRSEMNVSTLELGDSALYLCASKETESYEQYFGPGTRLTVT.

This clone rates as medium-sized. V usage is TRBV4-1 and J usage is TRBJ2-3; D possibly corresponds to TRBD1 (7 bases). The CDR3 runs 16 residues. In germline, CDR1 is MGHRA, CDR2 YSYEKL. Trimming removed 4 bases from V and 2 bases from J, with 16 bases in between. The CDR3 DNA reads as TGCGCCAGCAGCCCCGCGCAGGGGGGATTCACAGATACGCAGTATTTT. Translating it yields CASSPAQGGFTDTQYF.

This clone was observed many times. The gene calls are TRBV15 and TRBJ2-5, with 7 bases that match TRBD1. The CDR3 length is 15 residues. V shed 1 base and J 0 bases; nucleotides not matched to a gene: 2. The germline V gene encodes CDR1 LNHNV and CDR2 YYDKDF (reference sequence). DNA for the CDR3: TGTGCCACCAGCAGAGGGCAGGGGGACCAAGAGACCCAGTACTTC. The encoded protein is CATSRGQGDQETQYF.

This clone showed up just a few times. V is TRBV2 and J is TRBJ2-2; 8 bases agree with TRBD1. This CDR3 has 15 residues. In germline, CDR1 is SNHLY, CDR2 FYNNEI. J gave up 6 bases and V 7 bases, and 10 bases lay outside the gene matches. CDR3 sequence (DNA): TGTGCCAGCAATTACGGACAGGGAGGTGCCGGGGAGCTGTTTTTT. Its protein product is CASNYGQGGAGELFF. Filled out from reference TRBV2 and TRBJ2-2, the complete variable domain reads EPEVTQTPSHQVTQMGQEVILRCVPISNHLYFYWYRQILGQKVEFLVSFYNNEISEKSEIFDDQFSVERPDGSNFTLKIRSTKLEDSAMYFCASNYGQGGAGELFFGEGSRLTVL.

This clone was seen a handful of times. The V and J genes are TRBV6-1 and TRBJ1-3; D is ambiguous. Trimming took off 4 bases at V and 0 bases at J, with 10 bases between the two ends. The CDR3 is 15 residues long. CDR1 and CDR2 from the germline V gene are MNHNS and SASEGT. This chain's CDR3 is CASSAVTSSGNTIYF. The CDR3, as DNA: TGTGCCAGCAGTGCGGTCACCAGCTCTGGAAACACCATATATTTT.

This clone was found many times. This rearrangement joins TRBV7-9 to TRBJ2-1, with 15 nucleotides matching TRBD2. CDR1 and CDR2 (germline): SEHNR, FQNEAQ (reference sequence). The CDR3 totals 14 residues. V shed 5 bases and J 12 bases; nucleotides not matched to a gene: 5. The CDR3 here is CASSPGTSGGLQFF. The CDR3 nucleotides are TGTGCCAGCAGCCCTGGGACTAGCGGGGGGCTGCAGTTCTTC.

At least ten counts were recorded for this clone. This chain links TRBV20-1 with TRBJ2-7; no definite D call. CDR3 length: 12 amino acids. With 6 bases removed from V and 2 bases from J, the gap between germline ends came to 11 bases. Per the germline V gene, CDR1 is DFQATT and CDR2 is SNEGSKA (reference sequence). The CDR3 DNA sequence: TGCAGTGCCGCAGGTCTAACCTACGAGCAGTACTTC. This encodes CSAAGLTYEQYF.

This clone showed up many times. This chain joins TRBV12-5 and TRBJ1-2, with 10 bases matching TRBD1. The CDR3 has 14 residues. CDR1 is LGHNT, CDR2 FRNRAP, per germline. V gave up 4 bases and J gave up 4 bases; unmatched junction bases: 3. The CDR3 DNA reads as TGTGCTAGTGGTTCGGGACAGGGGATCTATGGCTACACCTTC. Encoded protein: CASGSGQGIYGYTF. Full variable domain (missing parts from reference TRBV12-5 and TRBJ1-2): DARVTQTPRHKVTEMGQEVTMRCQPILGHNTVFWYRQTMMQGLELLAYFRNRAPLDDSGMPKDRFSAEMPDATLATLKIQPSEPRDSAVYFCASGSGQGIYGYTFGSGTRLTVV.

This clone came up many times. The chain recombines TRBV5-4 with TRBJ1-3; TRBD1 might be the D (5 bases). This CDR3 is built from 13 residues. Trimming removed 3 bases at V and 2 bases at J, with 6 bases between. Germline lookup yields CDR1 SGHNT and CDR2 YYREEE (reference sequence). CDR3 amino acids: CASSSGAGNTIYF. DNA of the CDR3: TGTGCCAGCAGCTCGGGGGCTGGAAACACCATATATTTT.

The chain is built from TRBV4-3 and TRBJ2-7; 8 nucleotides match TRBD1. The V segment lost 0 bases and the J segment 6 bases; nucleotides outside the gene matches: 10. There are 16 residues in the CDR3. Looked up from germline, CDR1 is LGHNA and CDR2 is YSLEER. The chain's CDR3 is CASSQDLYGTGREQYF. In nucleotides, the CDR3 is TGCGCCAGCAGCCAAGATCTCTACGGGACAGGCCGCGAGCAGTACTTC.

This rearrangement joins TRBV28 to TRBJ2-7; possible D gene TRBD1, 6 bases. The CDR3 runs to 15 residues. With 3 bases removed from V and 0 bases from J, the gap between germline ends came to 12 bases. Germline lookup yields CDR1 MDHEN and CDR2 SYDVKM. The CDR3 nucleotides read TGTGCCAGCAGTTTCGCAGGGGCCAACTCCTACGAGCAGTACTTC. Its translation is CASSFAGANSYEQYF. Full variable domain (outside the CDR3, taken from reference TRBV28 and TRBJ2-7): DVKVTQSSRYLVKRTGEKVFLECVQDMDHENMFWYRQDPGLGLRLIYFSYDVKMKEKGDIPEGYSVSREKKERFSLILESASTNQTSMYLCASSFAGANSYEQYFGPGTRLTVT.

This clone was seen more than once but under ten times. The J gene is TRBJ2-1, the V gene TRBV7-8; no firm D call. Trimming took off 5 bases at V and 1 base at J, with 3 bases between the two ends. CDR3 length: 12 amino acids. The germline CDR1 and CDR2 sequences are SGHVS and FQNEAQ. The chain's CDR3 is CASSQSYNEQFF. The CDR3 nucleotides read TGTGCCAGCAGCCAGTCCTACAATGAGCAGTTCTTC.

This clone has at least ten counts. The V call is TRBV20-1, the J call TRBJ2-5, with 9 nucleotides matching TRBD2. This CDR3 has 13 amino acids. V trimming: 5 bases; J trimming: 5 bases; junction bases outside the gene matches: 6. CDR1 and CDR2 (germline): DFQATT, SNEGSKA (reference sequence). The chain's CDR3 is CSAPRLAVETQYF. The CDR3 DNA reads as TGCAGTGCTCCCAGACTAGCGGTGGAGACCCAGTACTTC.

This clone was seen repeatedly, ten times or more. A much bigger clone sits one base away, suggesting this may be a read error. V gene TRBV3-1 combines with J gene TRBJ2-1, with D unresolved. Trimming removed 0 bases from V and 11 bases from J, with 14 bases in between. The CDR3 loop spans 14 amino acids. The germline V gene encodes CDR1 LGHDT and CDR2 YNNKEL (reference sequence). CDR3 bases: TGTGCCAGCAGCCAAGATCTTACGTCCGATAAGCAGTTCTTC. It codes for CASSQDLTSDKQFF.

The gene calls are TRBV9 and TRBJ2-2; 10 positions match TRBD1. The CDR3 runs to 15 residues. The V gene's germline CDR1 is SGDLS and CDR2 YYNGEE. With V trimmed by 1 base and J by 7 bases, 4 bases remained unmatched. The CDR3 DNA reads as TGTGCCAGCAGCGTATTGACAGGGGGCAACGGGGAGCTGTTTTTT. Its protein is CASSVLTGGNGELFF.

In its sample, this clone is medium-sized (0.01 to 0.1%). This chain links TRBV28 with TRBJ2-5; D might be TRBD1 or TRBD2, each matching 5 bases. This CDR3 is built from 17 residues. Looked up from germline, CDR1 is MDHEN and CDR2 is SYDVKM. The germline V and J ends were trimmed by 5 bases and 5 bases, with 24 bases remaining between them. CDR3 sequence (DNA): TGTGCCAGCAGTGCACATCCGGGACGGGCAGGGATGGAGACCCAGTACTTC. Translated, it gives CASSAHPGRAGMETQYF. Full variable domain (remainder filled in from reference TRBV28 and TRBJ2-5): DVKVTQSSRYLVKRTGEKVFLECVQDMDHENMFWYRQDPGLGLRLIYFSYDVKMKEKGDIPEGYSVSREKKERFSLILESASTNQTSMYLCASSAHPGRAGMETQYFGPGTRLLVL.

This clone was seen ten or more times. The chain uses TRBV15 and TRBJ2-7; 9 bases align to TRBD2. After removal of 1 base from V and 6 bases from J, the junction contained 16 bases not matched to a gene. This CDR3 comprises 18 residues. CDR1 and CDR2 from the germline V gene are LNHNV and YYDKDF (reference sequence). CDR3 amino acids: CATSRAPLAGSFFGEQYF. The CDR3 DNA sequence: TGTGCCACCAGCAGAGCCCCGCTAGCGGGATCTTTTTTTGGCGAGCAGTACTTC.

This clone was recorded at least ten times. This rearrangement joins TRBV7-6 to TRBJ1-5; tentative D call: TRBD1 (5 bases). This CDR3 has 12 residues. Germline V gene data show CDR1 as SGHVS and CDR2 as FNYEAQ. The V end was cut by 10 bases, the J end by 5 bases, with 12 bases between. CDR3 amino acids: CAKSGGDQPQHF. The CDR3 region has the DNA TGTGCCAAAAGCGGGGGGGATCAGCCCCAGCATTTT.

This clone was seen more than once but under ten times. The V and J genes are TRBV6-1 and TRBJ2-7, with D maybe TRBD2 (5 bases). The CDR3 is 15 amino acids. The germline gives CDR1 MNHNS, CDR2 SASEGT. V was clipped by 6 bases and J by 3 bases, with 18 bases between them. CDR3 DNA: TGTGCCAGCAGGGAGGTTTCCAACGACCTCTACGAGCAGTACTTC. Protein: CASREVSNDLYEQYF.

This clone was seen repeatedly, ten times or more. The chain joins TRBV6-2 or TRBV6-3 to TRBJ2-1, with D possibly TRBD1 on 7 matching bases. The CDR3 consists of 14 residues. V was pared by 10 bases and J by 0 bases, with 13 bases between. From germline, CDR1 is MNHEY and CDR2 SVGEGT. The CDR3 DNA reads TGTGCCACCGGAGGGGGCTTCTCCTACAATGAGCAGTTCTTC. Encoded protein: CATGGGFSYNEQFF.

The CDR3 sequence is CASILGGVVGYGYTF. In DNA, the CDR3 is TGTGCCAGCATTCTGGGAGGAGTAGTGGGGTATGGCTACACCTTC. The chain joins TRBV6-1 to TRBJ1-2; D not resolved. The CDR3 runs 15 residues. V shed 7 bases and J shed 5 bases, with 20 bases lying between them. CDR1 and CDR2 from the germline V gene are MNHNS and SASEGT.

With respect to this clone: Since a much larger clone is just one base distant, this may be a read error. The chain is built from TRBV7-2 and TRBJ1-5; unclear D gene. Deletions cut 5 bases from V and 11 bases from J, with 16 bases between. Germline assignment: CDR1 SGHTA and CDR2 FQGNSA. The CDR3 spans 13 residues. This chain's CDR3 is CASSPETAWTQHF. CDR3 DNA: TGTGCCAGCAGCCCAGAGACCGCCTGGACCCAGCATTTT. Full variable domain (missing parts from reference TRBV7-2 and TRBJ1-5): GAGVSQSPSNKVTEKGKDVELRCDPISGHTALYWYRQSLGQGLEFLIYFQGNSAPDKSGLPSDRFSAERTGGSVSTLTIQRTQQEDSAVYLCASSPETAWTQHFGDGTRLSIL.